This T cell receptor beta chain appears in the sequencing data of a study of long-term antiretroviral therapy in people with HIV. Trimming removed 1 base at V and 3 bases at J, with 13 bases between. The CDR3 extends over 15 amino acids. From germline, CDR1 is SGHAT and CDR2 FQNNGV. The United States was where all participants with HIV were treated. Assay version v3.0 of immunoSEQ was used, and it was run at survey level. TCRdb's copy holds only in-frame clones and misses some; the assay was immunoSEQ multiplex PCR. Of approximately 20,000 clones in the sample, around 90% were seen once. This sequence joins TRBV11-2 and TRBJ2-7, with D possibly called TRBD1 or TRBD2 (5 bases each). The clonotype comes from a man aged 18 to 30 with HIV. Sequenced material: unsorted PBMCs, taken 2.1 years after starting antiretroviral therapy. The CDR3 spells CASSLVDGAYYEQYF. The CDR3 coding sequence is TGTGCCAGCAGCTTAGTAGACGGGGCTTACTACGAGCAGTACTTC.